One and the same sample provided the 30 T cell receptor beta chains below, sequenced in a study of identical twins. MiXCR, applied by TCRdb to the 5' RACE reads, yields one record per CDR3 protein. This table holds roughly 770,000 distinct CDR3 sequences, roughly 20% found once. The same sample was also studied in work on T cells expressing NK-cell markers.

The sequencing input was PBMCs. These receptors came from a woman aged 18-29 years in good health.

The V gene is TRBV5-1, the J gene TRBJ1-6; 7 positions match TRBD1. J lost 6 bases, V lost 3 bases, and 9 bases had no gene match. Germline CDR1 and CDR2: SGHRS and YFSETQ. The length of the CDR3 is 16 residues. The CDR3 reads CASSSLQGGANSPLHF. The CDR3 DNA is TGCGCCAGCAGCTCGCTGCAGGGGGGGGCTAATTCACCCCTCCACTTT.

The table lists this clonotype with many counts. The rearrangement uses TRBV12-3 or TRBV12-4 and TRBJ2-5, with 11 bases fitting TRBD2. Trimming removed 4 bases from V and 4 bases from J; junction bases left unmatched: 8. This CDR3 has 16 residues. The CDR3 reads CASSSTTSGVVETQYF. The CDR3 DNA follows: TGTGCCAGCAGTTCGACGACTAGCGGGGTTGTAGAGACCCAGTACTTC.

The gene calls are TRBV6-1 and TRBJ2-7; perhaps TRBD2 as D (6 bases). The germline V gene encodes CDR1 MNHNS and CDR2 SASEGT. V was pared by 8 bases and J by 6 bases, with 20 bases between. The CDR3 is made up of 14 amino acids. CDR3 bases: TGTGCCAGCGGGGGGTTTTCTCCTCTGGGCGAGCAGTACTTC. Encoded protein: CASGGFSPLGEQYF.

The chain links TRBV5-1 to TRBJ2-7; D gene uncertain. V was clipped by 4 bases and J by 0 bases, with 11 bases between them. This CDR3 has 14 amino acids. Germline CDR1 is SGHRS and CDR2 is YFSETQ. The DNA for the CDR3 is TGCGCCAGCAGCCCCGAGATCCTCTCCTACGAGCAGTACTTC. It yields the protein CASSPEILSYEQYF.

This chain links TRBV5-5 with TRBJ1-4; possibly TRBD1 for D (5 bases). Germline V CDR1 and CDR2: SGHKS, YYEKEE (reference sequence). The CDR3 is 15 residues long. Trimming cost V 4 bases and J 0 bases, with 10 bases left between them. Here the CDR3 reads CASSTGTATNEKLFF. For the CDR3, the DNA is TGTGCCAGCAGCACCGGGACGGCAACTAATGAAAAACTGTTTTTT.

This clonotype was observed a few times. This chain joins TRBV7-8 and TRBJ2-3; D is uncertain. There are 14 residues in the CDR3. The V end lost 4 bases, the J end lost 0 bases, and 8 bases lay between the germline ends. Germline CDR1 and CDR2: SGHVS and FQNEAQ. The CDR3 DNA sequence: TGTGCCAGCAGCTGGACGGACAGCACAGATACGCAGTATTTT. Protein sequence: CASSWTDSTDTQYF.

This clonotype was seen only a few times. The V gene is TRBV7-9, the J gene TRBJ2-7, with 10 bases that match TRBD2. Germline trimming cut 5 bases from V and 5 bases from J; bases unmatched to any gene: 9. The CDR3 spans 15 residues. Germline values: CDR1 SEHNR, CDR2 FQNEAQ (reference sequence). The CDR3, as DNA: TGTGCCAGCAGCATTTCTAGCGGGAGTCCCCACGAGCAGTACTTC. This sequence encodes CASSISSGSPHEQYF.

This sequence joins TRBV5-1 and TRBJ2-1, with D maybe TRBD2 (5 bases). The V end lost 4 bases, the J end lost 0 bases, and 14 bases lay between the germline ends. This CDR3 comprises 16 residues. CDR1 and CDR2 (germline): SGHRS, YFSETQ. CDR3 DNA: TGCGCCAGCAGCCAAGCGACGGGGAGCTCCTACAATGAGCAGTTCTTC. Translation gives CASSQATGSSYNEQFF.

The chain recombines TRBV7-9 with TRBJ1-3, with no clear D. V was shortened by 5 bases and J by 8 bases, with 7 bases between the two germline ends. Germline CDR1 reads SEHNR; CDR2 reads FQNEAQ (reference sequence). The CDR3 runs to 11 residues. This CDR3 reads CASSPADTIYF. The CDR3 DNA reads as TGTGCCAGCAGCCCCGCCGACACCATATATTTT.

V is TRBV6-5 and J is TRBJ2-5; TRBD1 matches 7 bases. This CDR3 comprises 16 residues. Germline V gene data show CDR1 as MNHEY and CDR2 as SVGAGI. V was clipped by 2 bases and J by 1 base; unmatched bases: 7. The CDR3 loop is CASSYRGQPPQETQYF. In nucleotides, the CDR3 is TGTGCCAGCAGTTACCGGGGACAGCCCCCCCAAGAGACCCAGTACTTC.

This clonotype has more than one count but fewer than ten. The rearrangement uses TRBV12-3 or TRBV12-4 and TRBJ1-5; D remains unclear. Trimming removed 6 bases from V and 8 bases from J, with 11 bases in between. This CDR3 is 12 amino acids long. CDR3 nucleotide sequence: TGTGCCAGCAGAGACCGAGGCAAGCCCCAGCATTTT. It translates to CASRDRGKPQHF.

This chain connects TRBV7-9 to TRBJ1-1; D might be TRBD1 (6 bases). Germline V CDR1 and CDR2: SEHNR, FQNEAQ (reference sequence). CDR3 length equals 15 residues. Trimming shortened V by 5 bases and J by 7 bases, and 20 bases separated the two germline ends. The CDR3 protein is CASSRLLTGLSEAFF. For the CDR3, the DNA is TGTGCCAGCAGCCGATTACTTACAGGGCTCAGTGAAGCTTTCTTT.

The CDR3 spells CASSQRGSAEAFF. CDR3 nucleotide sequence: TGTGCCAGCAGCCAAAGGGGGAGCGCTGAAGCTTTCTTT. This rearrangement joins TRBV3-1 to TRBJ1-1; possible D gene TRBD1, 6 bases. CDR1 is LGHDT and CDR2 is YNNKEL in the germline V gene (reference sequence). This CDR3 comprises 13 residues. V shed 2 bases and J shed 6 bases, with 10 bases lying between them.

The rearrangement links TRBV7-2 to TRBJ2-5; D call uncertain. CDR3 length equals 13 residues. CDR1 and CDR2 from the germline V gene are SGHTA and FQGNSA. V was trimmed by 5 bases and J by 5 bases, leaving 12 bases between them. The CDR3 reads CASSRNLRETQYF. The CDR3 DNA reads as TGTGCCAGCAGCCGGAACCTTCGGGAGACCCAGTACTTC.

This clonotype was recorded a few times. The chain combines TRBV5-7 with TRBJ2-7, with TRBD1 matching 9 bases. TRBV5-7 is labeled an ORF, and its function is uncertain. Trimming removed 2 bases from V and 5 bases from J; junction bases left unmatched: 8. The CDR3 runs 15 residues. The CDR3 protein is CASSLGGDRVHEQYF. The CDR3 DNA sequence: TGTGCCAGCAGCTTAGGTGGGGACAGGGTCCACGAGCAGTACTTC.

The gene calls are TRBV11-2 and TRBJ2-1; D unresolved. The germline gives CDR1 SGHAT, CDR2 FQNNGV. Deletions cut 8 bases from V and 0 bases from J, with 5 bases between. This CDR3 is 12 amino acids long. The CDR3 DNA follows: TGTGCCAGCTTTGGCTCCTACAATGAGCAGTTCTTC. The encoded protein is CASFGSYNEQFF. Full variable domain (outside the CDR3, taken from reference TRBV11-2 and TRBJ2-1): EAGVAQSPRYKIIEKRQSVAFWCNPISGHATLYWYQQILGQGPKLLIQFQNNGVVDDSQLPKDRFSAERLKGVDSTLKIQPAKLEDSAVYLCASFGSYNEQFFGPGTRLTVL.

This chain links TRBV12-3 or TRBV12-4 with TRBJ2-7; no reliable D call. CDR3 size: 13 residues. The ends were cut back, 3 bases at V and 5 bases at J, with 11 bases in the middle. The CDR3 DNA reads as TGTGCCAGCAGTTTTATGGGATCTAACGAGCAGTACTTC. Its translation: CASSFMGSNEQYF.

Ten or more counts support this clonotype. V usage is TRBV3-1 and J usage is TRBJ2-1; 7 nucleotides match TRBD2. CDR3 length: 13 amino acids. CDR1 LGHDT and CDR2 YNNKEL come from the germline V gene (reference sequence). Trimming at V came to 0 bases and at J to 10 bases, leaving 3 bases not matched to a gene. The CDR3 sequence: CASSQDWGGEQFF. Here the CDR3 DNA reads TGTGCCAGCAGCCAAGATTGGGGGGGAGAGCAGTTCTTC.

CDR3 loop: CASSRVTYPEAFF. In nucleotides, the CDR3 is TGTGCCAGCAGCCGGGTGACATACCCTGAAGCTTTCTTT. V usage is TRBV14 and J usage is TRBJ1-1; D is ambiguous. The CDR3 runs to 13 residues. Germline V gene lookup returns CDR1 SGHDN and CDR2 FVKESK. Trimming stripped 4 bases from V and 6 bases from J, with 12 bases between.

The J gene is TRBJ2-1, the V gene TRBV7-9; D unresolved. Germline CDR1 is SEHNR and CDR2 is FQNEAQ (reference sequence). CDR3 size: 12 residues. V lost 2 bases, J lost 9 bases, and 8 bases lay in between. The CDR3, as DNA: TGTGCCAGCAGCTTAAGTTACCCTGAGCAGTTCTTC. Amino acids: CASSLSYPEQFF.

This clonotype was seen just once. This chain uses TRBV10-2 with TRBJ2-5; 11 bases fit TRBD2. Germline V gives CDR1 WSHSY, CDR2 SAAADI. The CDR3 contains 17 residues. The junction had 10 bases not matched to a gene; V was cut back by 0 bases and J by 7 bases. CDR3 coding DNA: TGCGCCAGCAGTGAGTCTTTGACTAGCGGGGTCCCTTGGACCCAGTACTTC. It translates to CASSESLTSGVPWTQYF.

This clonotype was recorded once. The chain is built from TRBV5-1 and TRBJ2-7; D may be TRBD1 (6 bases). CDR1 SGHRS and CDR2 YFSETQ come from the germline V gene. The ends were cut back, 7 bases at V and 4 bases at J, with 9 bases in the middle. This CDR3 spans 11 amino acids. The CDR3 here is CASARGYEQYF. CDR3 in DNA: TGCGCCAGCGCTAGGGGGTACGAGCAGTACTTC. Full variable domain (rest looked up from reference TRBV5-1 and TRBJ2-7): KAGVTQTPRYLIKTRGQQVTLSCSPISGHRSVSWYQQTPGQGLQFLFEYFSETQRNKGNFPGRFSGRQFSNSRSEMNVSTLELGDSALYLCASARGYEQYFGPGTRLTVT.

This clonotype has more than one count but fewer than ten. The chain is built from TRBV12-3 or TRBV12-4 and TRBJ1-2; D is ambiguous. The V end lost 3 bases, the J end lost 0 bases, and 8 bases lay between the germline ends. This CDR3 has 14 residues. CDR3 DNA: TGTGCCAGCAGTTTCGCCGGGACTAACTATGGCTACACCTTC. It codes for CASSFAGTNYGYTF.

This clonotype was detected a few times. The chain has TRBV10-3 and TRBJ1-1, with D possibly matching TRBD1 (5 bases). Between the trimmed V and J ends, which lost 9 bases and 4 bases, there was a span of 9 bases. Germline values: CDR1 ENHRY, CDR2 SYGVKD. The CDR3 extends over 11 amino acids. CDR3 nucleotide sequence: TGTGCCATTAGGGACGGCACTGAAGCTTTCTTT. Encoded protein: CAIRDGTEAFF.

The V gene is TRBV27, the J gene TRBJ1-5, with 7 bases aligning to TRBD1. CDR1 MNHEY and CDR2 SMNVEV come from the germline V gene (reference sequence). The V gene end was trimmed by 5 bases and the J gene end by 3 bases; junction bases not matched to a gene: 4. The length of the CDR3 is 14 residues. The CDR3: CASSAGQDNQPQHF. The CDR3 DNA reads as TGTGCCAGCAGTGCTGGACAGGACAATCAGCCCCAGCATTTT.

This clonotype was observed a handful of times. The rearrangement joins TRBV4-3 to TRBJ1-1; maybe TRBD1 (5 bases). The ends were cut back, 1 base at V and 11 bases at J, with 14 bases in the middle. Germline CDR1 LGHNA, CDR2 YSLEER. The CDR3 covers 13 residues. The CDR3 DNA reads as TGCGCCAGCAGCCAAGTTTTCGGGGCAATGGCTTTCTTT. It yields the protein CASSQVFGAMAFF.

This clonotype came up a few times. The chain links TRBV6-1 to TRBJ1-5; D is possibly TRBD1 (5 bases). The CDR3 spans 18 residues. CDR1 is MNHNS and CDR2 is SASEGT in the germline V gene. V was clipped by 5 bases and J by 0 bases, with 20 bases between them. The CDR3 loop is CASSPRRTGGYSNQPQHF. The CDR3 DNA reads as TGTGCCAGCAGTCCGCGCCGAACCGGGGGGTATAGCAATCAGCCCCAGCATTTT.

The chain uses TRBV5-1 and TRBJ2-7, with D possibly being TRBD2 (5 bases). V was clipped by 6 bases and J by 5 bases, with 18 bases between them. The CDR3 is made up of 14 amino acids. The germline V gene encodes CDR1 SGHRS and CDR2 YFSETQ. In nucleotides, the CDR3 is TGCGCCAGCACCAACCGGGGTAGAGTGAACGAGCAGTACTTC. Translated, it gives CASTNRGRVNEQYF.

The chain combines TRBV5-1 with TRBJ1-2; D ambiguous. This CDR3 spans 16 amino acids. The germline V and J ends were trimmed by 3 bases and 0 bases, with 15 bases remaining between them. CDR1 is SGHRS, CDR2 YFSETQ, per germline. The CDR3 DNA reads TGCGCCAGCAGCTCGATCCGACACCGCACTAACTATGGCTACACCTTC. This gives the protein CASSSIRHRTNYGYTF.

J is TRBJ2-5 and V is TRBV12-5; D remains ambiguous. The V and J ends lost 8 bases and 4 bases respectively, with 8 bases between them. CDR1 and CDR2 from the germline V gene are LGHNT and FRNRAP. The CDR3 has 11 residues. The CDR3 reads CASRRIETQYF. CDR3 in DNA: TGTGCTAGTCGTCGGATAGAGACCCAGTACTTC.